This T cell receptor (beta chain) came from a study of T cell repertoires in cytomegalovirus infection (dated by TCRdb to the late 2010s). About the full investigation: The peptide stimulations were aimed at well-studied HLA-B-restricted epitopes as well as recently identified HLA-C-restricted CMV epitopes, whose presentation resists viral immunomodulation. The HLA type of each donor mattered for the analysis, because public TCR beta signatures pointed to carriage of CMV infection along with the matching HLA type. On the study overall, not on this receptor specifically: Carriers of CMV infection plus the relevant HLA type were discriminated by the cumulative frequency of public TCR beta family members in the study cohort and in an independent roughly 380-donor cohort. The ex vivo response was dominated by HLA-C-restricted CMV-specific TCR beta clonotypes, which also provided the single most frequent clonotype in two of eight donors.

Instrument on record: Illumina HiSeq 1500. TCRdb redid the processing of the public reads, applying fastp at Q25 and MiXCR, and retained in-frame beta chains. Each CDR3 protein gets just one entry, which takes the most common genes and DNA from the rows behind it. The sample has more than 250,000 distinct CDR3 sequences on record, around a quarter of them singletons. Together, the top ten hold about an eighth of the sample. Measured from the cysteine to the phenylalanine, the CDR3 is 15 residues long. Here the CDR3 DNA is all that survives: 45 bases in frame from base 1. CDR1 SEHNR and CDR2 FQNEAQ are derived from the germline V gene (reference sequence). As concerns this clonotype: Its antigen has not been determined. An end of the junction does not agree with germline; a read error may underlie this.

Sample treatment or condition, as interpreted from the label and publication: in vitro stimulation with specific CMV peptide epitopes to enrich CMV-specific T cells. The chain employs TRBV7-9 and TRBJ2-3; TRBD2 aligns with 7 central bases. The receptor comes from a human donor in good health (CMV status not recorded). Some clones in this sample may be carry-over from other donors' samples. The material was cultured PBMCs, obtained from culture after CMV antigen stimulation. The DNA reads as follows: TGTGCCAGCCCCCCAAGGCCGGGAGGTACAGATACACAGTATTTT. It codes for CASPPRPGGTDTQYF.